Reported below is one TCR beta chain. The read halts 3 residues ahead of the CDR3 end, with the missing end drawn from the germline J gene. Prevalent HPV16 infections were excluded; only incident single HPV16 infections included. These data originate in a study of T cells in women clearing cervical HPV infection. Study at large: No precancer developed; the control's incident HPV16 infection cleared within 12 months.

Using immunoSEQ multiplex PCR, the repertoire was profiled, and TCRdb retains in-frame clones only, with some absent. The table for this sample gives some 41,000 clones. Trimming pared 10 bases from V and 7 bases from J, leaving 22 bases between. CDR3 length: 15 residues. Germline CDR1 is SEHNR and CDR2 is FQNEAQ (reference sequence). The chain is built from TRBV7-9 and TRBJ2-2, with D maybe TRBD2 (6 bases). The receptor's source is a woman between 18 and 69 years old with a cervical HPV16 infection that either progressed to CIN3+ or cleared (not recorded which). Specimen: blood buffy coat. Partial CDR3 DNA: TGTGCCACCCCTTGGGCTCTTCGGGGGATCGGGGAG. Protein: CATPWALRGIGE. The whole CDR3 sequence reads CATPWALRGIGELFF.